The T cell receptor (beta chain) under discussion was sequenced for a study of cytomegalovirus exposure and HLA in healthy donors. Primers included in the PCR were 60 Vbeta and 13 Jbeta primers. TCRdb keeps only in-frame clones here, not all; method: immunoSEQ multiplex PCR. The sample has about 82,000 clones, around 70% seen once. As to this clone: Its antigen is unidentified.

Study-wide findings and caveats: It was reported that the classifier diagnosed cytomegalovirus status with high specificity and sensitivity in both the original and validation cohorts.

Trimming took 7 bases from V and 6 from J, leaving 10 bases between them. Germline V gives CDR1 SNHLY, CDR2 FYNNEI. The CDR3 is 13 residues long. The rearrangement uses TRBV2 and TRBJ1-6; D perhaps matches TRBD1 (6 bases). The sequenced sample consisted of PBMCs. This sequence was found in a man in his thirties or forties in good health and CMV-seropositive. Here the CDR3 DNA reads TGTGCCAGCATCAAGGGGGTTAATTCACCCCTCCACTTT. The encoded protein is CASIKGVNSPLHF.